This TCR beta chain was found in a study of brain T cells in children with intractable seizures. Findings and limits, study-wide: Pre- and post-surgery blood differed in depth, so pre-surgery absences may be undersampling. HCMV serostatus was not known, and viral specificity came from CDR3 similarity only.

The sequenced cases were selected for having the highest brain T cell transcript signatures. Produced via immunoSEQ multiplex PCR; TCRdb's table is partial and in-frame only. The data contain 80,000 or so clones, around 91% of them singletons. Remarks on this clone: Its antigen remains unknown.

Trimming stripped 7 bases from V and 0 bases from J, with 10 bases between. CDR3 length: 13 residues. The germline CDR1 and CDR2 sequences are MDHEN and SYDVKM. The receptor comes from a girl aged 2-10 years with Rasmussen encephalitis and intractable seizures. Sequencing was performed on peripheral blood, taken at surgery. The rearrangement joins TRBV28 to TRBJ2-7; D tentatively fits TRBD1 or TRBD2 (5 bases each). The CDR3 DNA reads TGTGCCAGCAAGGCAGGGAGCTCCTACGAGCAGTACTTC. The encoded protein is CASKAGSSYEQYF.